The rows below give T cell receptor beta chains drawn from one sample of a study of blood T cell repertoires in COVID-19. Assay: immunoSEQ multiplex PCR; the TCRdb copy retains only in-frame clones and omits some. Among approximately 200,000 clones listed, around 94% were seen once. Sequences were obtained from peripheral blood. These receptors all stem from a young man with COVID-19, enrolled during active disease. Both conserved end residues are part of each CDR3. D genes are given only for firm matches. Rows give clone size only sometimes, using once, few, many, or a class for an expanded clone.

. | TRBJ2-1 | TRBD2 | TRBV10-3 | TGTGCCATCAGTGAGCCCGGGACTAGCGGGGGGGCTCACAATGAGCAGTTCTTC | CAISEPGTSGGAHNEQFF
. | TRBJ2-7 | TRBD1 | TRBV5-1 | TGCGCCAGCAGCTTGGGTGGGACAGGGGACCCCTGGGAGCAGTACTTC | CASSLGGTGDPWEQYF
once | TRBJ1-2 | . | TRBV6-5 | TGTGCCAGCAGAGCGACCAACAGGAATAACTATGGCTACACCTTC | CASRATNRNNYGYTF
. | TRBJ2-1 | TRBD2 | TRBV10-3 | TGTGCCATCAGACGCGGCGGGGGGCAGGGTGAGCAGTTCTTC | CAIRRGGGQGEQFF
. | TRBJ1-1 | TRBD1 | TRBV11-1 | TGTGCCAGCAGCTACCGTTTTAGGGGGCAGGCTGAAGCTTTCTTT | CASSYRFRGQAEAFF
. | TRBJ1-6 | TRBD1 | TRBV5-1 | TGCGCCAGCAGCTCCGGGACAGAAAATTCACCCCTCCACTTT | CASSSGTENSPLHF
. | TRBJ1-1 | TRBD1 | TRBV5-1 | TGCGCCAGCAGCCCGGACAGGGGGCAGAACACTGAAGCTTTCTTT | CASSPDRGQNTEAFF
. | TRBJ1-4 | . | TRBV11-2 | TGTGCCAGCAGCTTATTCTCGCGCACTAATGAAAAACTGTTTTTT | CASSLFSRTNEKLFF
. | TRBJ2-2 | TRBD1 | TRBV5-6 | TGTGCCAGCAGCTTGTTTTGGGACAGGGTGGACACCGGGGAGCTGTTTTTT | CASSLFWDRVDTGELFF
. | TRBJ1-1 | . | TRBV15 | TGCGCCACCAGCAGAGTTTACTCAATGAACACTGAAGCTTTCTTT | CATSRVYSMNTEAFF
once | TRBJ1-5 | TRBD1 | TRBV30 | TGTGCCTGGGGGCCCGGGACAGGGCACAGCAATCAGCCCCAGCATTTT | CAWGPGTGHSNQPQHF
. | TRBJ2-1 | TRBD2 | TRBV11-2 | TGTGCCAGCAGCTTAGATCCCGGGGGACTAGCGGGGGCTCGCGGTAATGAGCAGTTCTTC | CASSLDPGGLAGARGNEQFF
. | TRBJ1-6 | . | TRBV6-2/TRBV6-3 | TGTGCCAGCAGTTATTCCTTCTATAATTCACCCCTCCACTTT | CASSYSFYNSPLHF
. | TRBJ1-5 | TRBD1 | TRBV14 | TGTGCCAGCAGCCAAGAAAAGCTGGACAGGTATAGCAATCAGCCCCAGCATTTT | CASSQEKLDRYSNQPQHF
. | TRBJ2-1 | TRBD2 | TRBV5-1 | TGCGCCAGCAGCCCGGGACTAGCGAGGGACAATGAGCAGTTCTTC | CASSPGLARDNEQFF
. | TRBJ1-2 | TRBD1 | TRBV5-1 | TGCGCCAGCAGCCCACAGGGGGCGAGCGGCTACACCTTC | CASSPQGASGYTF
. | TRBJ1-1 | TRBD1 | TRBV9 | TGTGCCAGCAGCCCCAGACAGGGGGCGGTAGGTACTGAAGCTTTCTTT | CASSPRQGAVGTEAFF
. | TRBJ1-3 | TRBD1 | TRBV9 | TGTGCCAGCAGCGTTACGACAGGGGGCGAAAACACCATATATTTT | CASSVTTGGENTIYF
. | TRBJ2-7 | . | TRBV4-1 | TGCGCCAGCAGCCCAGGCCCGCGAACCCCCTCCTACGAGCAGTACTTC | CASSPGPRTPSYEQYF
. | TRBJ1-2 | TRBD1 | TRBV6-5 | TGTGCCAGCAGCCCAATGGGGACAGGGCCCCGGGGCTACACCTTC | CASSPMGTGPRGYTF
. | TRBJ2-1 | . | TRBV11-1 | TGTGCCAGCAGACCCGGGGTTTTGAATGAGCAGTTCTTC | CASRPGVLNEQFF
. | TRBJ1-1 | . | TRBV14 | TGTGCCAGCAGCCTCAACAGGAACACTGAAGCTTTCTTT | CASSLNRNTEAFF
. | TRBJ2-7 | . | TRBV2 | TGTGCCAGCAGCTCCCCGACTTCCTACGAGCAGTACTTC | CASSSPTSYEQYF
once | TRBJ2-5 | TRBD2 | TRBV10-2 | TGCGCCACAAGGAGCGGGGGGGGGTTGCAAGAGACCCAGTACTTC | CATRSGGGLQETQYF
. | TRBJ1-6 | TRBD1 | TRBV5-4 | TGTGCCAGCAGCTTGGGGGACAGGAACACCAATTCACCCCTCCACTTT | CASSLGDRNTNSPLHF
. | TRBJ1-6 | TRBD1 | TRBV18 | TGTGCCAGCTCAGCAAATTCGGGACAGGGTCATTCACCCCTCCACTTT | CASSANSGQGHSPLHF
. | TRBJ2-5 | . | TRBV18 | TGTGCCAGCTCACCACCGGGCGGGGTGGAGACCCAGTACTTC | CASSPPGGVETQYF
. | TRBJ1-1 | TRBD1 | TRBV5-4 | TGTGCCAGCAGTCAAGGGGGCCAGGAAGCTTTCTTT | CASSQGGQEAFF
. | TRBJ1-4 | . | TRBV5-1 | TGCGCCAGCAGCTTGGCCCATGGGGGGGTTATGAAGTCAACTAATGAAAAACTGTTTTTT | CASSLAHGGVMKSTNEKLFF
. | TRBJ1-1 | . | TRBV3-1/TRBV3-2 | TGTGCCAGCAGCCAAAGGGCGGGGAACACTGAAGCTTTCTTT | CASSQRAGNTEAFF
few | TRBJ2-7 | TRBD1 | TRBV7-9 | TGTGCCAGCAGCGGAGACAGGGAAGAGGAGCAGTACTTC | CASSGDREEEQYF
. | TRBJ2-7 | TRBD1 | TRBV6-5 | TGTGCCAGCAGCTTAGCACAGGGGATCGACGAGCAGTACTTC | CASSLAQGIDEQYF
. | TRBJ2-4 | . | TRBV19 | TGTGCCAGTAGTATAGCAGGAGGCGGAAACATTCAGTACTTC | CASSIAGGGNIQYF
. | TRBJ1-3 | . | TRBV7-2 | TGTGCCAGCCGAAAAAACGGGGTCTCTGGAAACACCATATATTTT | CASRKNGVSGNTIYF
. | TRBJ1-2 | . | TRBV18 | TGTGCCAGCTCACCAACGTCGGGAAATGGCTACACCTTC | CASSPTSGNGYTF
. | TRBJ2-3 | TRBD2 | TRBV12-3/TRBV12-4 | TGTGCCAGCACCGGGGGGGATACGCAGTATTTT | CASTGGDTQYF
. | TRBJ1-2 | TRBD1 | TRBV7-9 | TGTGCCAGTTCTTCCTCAACAGGGGGCAACGACTATGGCTACACCTTC | CASSSSTGGNDYGYTF
. | TRBJ2-2 | . | TRBV27 | TGTGCCAGCAGAACGGGACAGAACACCGGGGAGCTGTTTTTT | CASRTGQNTGELFF
. | TRBJ2-5 | TRBD2 | TRBV2 | TGTGCCAGCAGTGAAGGGACTAGCGGGCCAGAGACCCAGTACTTC | CASSEGTSGPETQYF
. | TRBJ2-7 | . | TRBV7-9 | TGTGCCAGCAGCCCCCCGACTGGCGAGCAGTACTTC | CASSPPTGEQYF
. | TRBJ1-5 | . | TRBV4-1 | TGCGCCAGCAGCCAACAGGTTCAACAGTACAATCAGCCCCAGCATTTT | CASSQQVQQYNQPQHF
. | TRBJ2-7 | TRBD1 | TRBV27 | TGTGCCAGCAGGGCCGGGACAGGGGGCCGCGAGCAGTACTTC | CASRAGTGGREQYF
. | TRBJ2-5 | . | TRBV9 | TGTGCCAGCACTCGCACAGGGACAACAAAAGAGACCCAGTACTTC | CASTRTGTTKETQYF